This is a list of T cell receptor beta chains from one sample in a study of early T cells in non-severe SARS-CoV-2 infection. TCRdb recomputed calls from the 5' RACE reads with MiXCR, one row per CDR3 protein. The sample yields approximately 64,000 distinct CDR3 sequences, roughly a fifth seen once. The sequencing used whole blood, collected at baseline. The receptors come from an adult who was a healthcare worker with PCR-confirmed SARS-CoV-2 infection or an uninfected control (not recorded which). CDR3s include the opening cysteine and the closing phenylalanine or tryptophan. A clone size is listed for some rows: how often the clone was seen (once, few, many), or a class if it is expanded.

size	V	J	CDR3
-	TRBV5-1	TRBJ2-1	CASSPGQIYNEQFF
-	TRBV29-1	TRBJ1-1	CSALRGPAFF
few	TRBV30	TRBJ1-6	CAWSSGIHSSYNSPLHF
few	TRBV12-3/TRBV12-4	TRBJ2-1	CASSLGTSGGAGEQFF
-	TRBV4-2	TRBJ1-4	CASGGETEKLFF
few	TRBV10-3	TRBJ2-1	CAISESTTGYRNEQFF
few	TRBV12-3/TRBV12-4	TRBJ1-5	CASSLGGGNQPQHF
few	TRBV18	TRBJ1-5	CASSPGINQPQHF
few	TRBV4-1	TRBJ2-6	CASSQIPGANVLTF
few	TRBV7-9	TRBJ2-6	CASSQYNSGANVLTF
-	TRBV30	TRBJ2-3	CAWTRPGLAVGDTQYF
-	TRBV5-1	TRBJ2-7	CASSPGSTVHEQYF
-	TRBV24-1	TRBJ2-3	CATSDGRGGTDTQYF
few	TRBV27	TRBJ1-5	CASSSTGAQPQHF
-	TRBV19	TRBJ2-2	CASSFQPSGGNTGELFF
-	TRBV3-1	TRBJ2-2	CASSSQVGELFF
few	TRBV10-3	TRBJ1-6	CAIGEAGPLHF
-	TRBV7-6	TRBJ2-3	CASSRGGGTDTQYF
few	TRBV7-9	TRBJ1-2	CASSFSVGYGYTF
-	TRBV7-6	TRBJ2-2	CASSTFTSRGELFF
-	TRBV12-2	TRBJ2-7	CASRLCAKSSYEQYF
-	TRBV20-1	TRBJ1-5	CSATKRRDYNQPQHF
-	TRBV18	TRBJ1-2	CASSANGGAYGYTF
-	TRBV6-6	TRBJ1-1	CASSSAPGGETEAFF
many	TRBV3-1	TRBJ2-5	CASSPTSTQETQYF
few	TRBV6-4	TRBJ2-3	CARLADTQYF
-	TRBV29-1	TRBJ2-5	CSVVATAQETQYF
few	TRBV27	TRBJ1-2	CASSLLPPAPGGYTF